One and the same sample provided the 20 T cell receptor beta chains below, sequenced in a study of T cell responses to AZD1222 COVID-19 vaccine. Clones were sequenced by immunoSEQ multiplex PCR, and TCRdb holds only the in-frame ones, with some missing. The sample holds about 120,000 clones, around 85% seen once. The sequences come from peripheral blood, collected on day 0 of AZD1222 vaccination. The receptors come from an adult in good health.

V gene TRBV12-5 combines with J gene TRBJ2-5; TRBD2 aligns across 14 bases. The CDR3 sequence is 17 residues long. The germline V gene encodes CDR1 LGHNT and CDR2 FRNRAP. Unmatched junction bases numbered 4, after V lost 0 bases and J lost 4 bases. The CDR3 region is CASGLVLGLAGGETQYF. The DNA for the CDR3 is TGTGCTAGTGGTTTGGTACTAGGACTAGCGGGAGGAGAGACCCAGTACTTC.

This rearrangement joins TRBV5-1 to TRBJ2-7; 11 nucleotides line up with TRBD2. CDR1 is SGHRS, CDR2 YFSETQ, per germline. This CDR3 region has 15 residues. The trim removed 1 base at V and 5 bases at J, leaving 5 bases unmatched. The CDR3 DNA reads TGCGCCAGCAGCTTGCTAGGGACTAGCGGCGACGAGCAGTACTTC. Its protein product is CASSLLGTSGDEQYF.

There are a few counts of this clone. The chain links TRBV5-5 to TRBJ2-7; D possibly corresponds to TRBD2 (5 bases). The CDR3 runs 19 residues. Germline V gives CDR1 SGHKS, CDR2 YYEKEE (reference sequence). V was cut by 4 bases and J by 9 bases, with 35 bases left in between. The CDR3 DNA follows: TGTGCCAGCAGCCACGTATTACTGGCGCTCTCTCGAATTATTGCGGGGCAGTACTTC. Protein product: CASSHVLLALSRIIAGQYF.

The CDR3 loop reads CASSLAQETQYF. CDR3 DNA sequence: TGTGCCAGCAGCTTAGCCCAAGAGACCCAGTACTTC. V and J are TRBV7-9 and TRBJ2-5; D remains ambiguous. The V end was cut by 0 bases, the J end by 1 base, with 0 bases between. The CDR3 length is 12 residues. Germline V gene lookup returns CDR1 SEHNR and CDR2 FQNEAQ (reference sequence).

The V call is TRBV19, the J call TRBJ2-7, with a possible D match to TRBD2 (6 bases). The CDR3 is made up of 15 amino acids. Trimming took 1 base from V and 5 from J, leaving 15 bases between them. Germline V gene lookup returns CDR1 LNHDA and CDR2 SQIVND (reference sequence). CDR3 DNA sequence: TGTGCCAGTAGTATAGGGGCTAGCGTCATCAACGAGCAGTACTTC. Protein sequence: CASSIGASVINEQYF.

The rearrangement uses TRBV6-5 and TRBJ2-7; D is perhaps TRBD2 (6 bases). V lost 6 bases, J lost 7 bases, and 22 bases lay in between. The CDR3 has 15 amino acids. The germline CDR1 and CDR2 sequences are MNHEY and SVGAGI. The CDR3 DNA is TGTGCCAGCAGCAAGATAGAGCAGGGAGGTAGGGAGCAGTACTTC. It translates to CASSKIEQGGREQYF.

The chain recombines TRBV10-3 with TRBJ2-7; 14 bases are shared with TRBD2. The V gene end was trimmed by 6 bases and the J gene end by 4 bases; junction bases not matched to a gene: 11. The CDR3 runs to 17 residues. CDR1 is ENHRY, CDR2 SYGVKD, per germline. The chain's CDR3 is CAIRGTSGRFPGYEQYF. CDR3 DNA: TGTGCCATCAGAGGGACTAGCGGGAGATTCCCAGGATACGAGCAGTACTTC.

The V and J genes are TRBV5-1 and TRBJ2-5; 10 bases line up with TRBD1. With 5 bases clipped from V and 5 bases from J, the junction kept 12 bases outside the gene matches. This CDR3 spans 16 amino acids. Per germline, CDR1 SGHRS and CDR2 YFSETQ. CDR3 protein: CASSLGQGVISETQYF. DNA of the CDR3: TGCGCCAGCAGTCTAGGACAGGGGGTGATTTCGGAGACCCAGTACTTC.

This clone was seen more than once but under ten times. This chain connects TRBV19 to TRBJ1-2, with 8 nucleotides matching TRBD1. CDR3 length equals 14 residues. Losses at the gene ends were 5 bases for V and 8 bases for J; bases not matched to a gene: 10. Germline V gives CDR1 LNHDA, CDR2 SQIVND (reference sequence). The CDR3 nucleotides read TGTGCCAGTAGTGTAGGACAGGGATCGGGCGGCTACACCTTC. It codes for CASSVGQGSGGYTF.

This clone was counted a few times. This sequence joins TRBV6-6 and TRBJ2-1; TRBD2 might be the D (5 bases). The CDR3 runs to 17 residues. Per germline, CDR1 MNHNY and CDR2 SVGAGI (reference sequence). V lost 5 bases to trimming and J lost 0 bases, with 17 bases between them. The CDR3 DNA reads TGTGCCAGCAGTCAATACTCGGGGTACAGCTCCTACAATGAGCAGTTCTTC. This encodes CASSQYSGYSSYNEQFF.

This chain connects TRBV2 to TRBJ2-4, with 12 bases aligning to TRBD1. The CDR3 runs to 17 residues. The V gene's germline CDR1 is SNHLY and CDR2 FYNNEI. J gave up 1 base and V 1 base, and 2 bases lay outside the gene matches. CDR3 sequence: CASSEVGQGAAKNIQYF. In DNA, the CDR3 is TGTGCCAGCAGTGAAGTGGGACAGGGGGCTGCCAAAAACATTCAGTACTTC.

The chain combines TRBV5-1 with TRBJ2-1, with 12 positions matching TRBD2. CDR1 and CDR2 from the germline V gene are SGHRS and YFSETQ. V shed 1 base, J shed 9 bases, and the junction held 11 bases outside the gene matches. The CDR3 runs to 17 residues. CDR3 in DNA: TGCGCCAGCAGCTTGAGTATCGCGACTAGCGGGGGTGGTGAGCAGTTCTTC. This gives the protein CASSLSIATSGGGEQFF.

This chain uses TRBV6-1 with TRBJ1-5; tentative D call: TRBD1 (5 bases). Germline CDR1 is MNHNS and CDR2 is SASEGT. V was pared by 4 bases and J by 2 bases, with 15 bases between. The CDR3 runs 16 residues. The CDR3 reads CASSALTGTGNQPQHF. The CDR3 bases are TGTGCCAGCAGTGCATTAACCGGGACGGGCAATCAGCCCCAGCATTTT.

This chain links TRBV28 with TRBJ2-7, with a tentative D call TRBD2 (5 bases). The CDR3 length is 17 residues. The V gene's germline CDR1 is MDHEN and CDR2 SYDVKM. V shed 7 bases and J shed 0 bases, with 22 bases lying between them. The CDR3 DNA is TGTGCCAGCACCACCGGAGGCGGCGGGTTAAGCTCCTACGAGCAGTACTTC. Protein product: CASTTGGGGLSSYEQYF.

The chain links TRBV5-1 to TRBJ2-7; D ambiguous. This CDR3 contains 17 residues. Germline CDR1 is SGHRS and CDR2 is YFSETQ. The germline V and J ends were trimmed by 3 bases and 2 bases, with 21 bases remaining between them. The CDR3 DNA reads TGCGCCAGCAGCTGGGAAGAAATGCTTAAAAACACCTACGAGCAGTACTTC. It encodes CASSWEEMLKNTYEQYF.

This clone has a single count. V usage is TRBV5-4 and J usage is TRBJ1-6, with D possibly matching TRBD1 (6 bases). Trimming removed 0 bases from V and 10 bases from J, with 17 bases in between. The CDR3 has 16 amino acids. Per the germline V gene, CDR1 is SGHNT and CDR2 is YYREEE (reference sequence). CDR3 DNA sequence: TGTGCCAGCAGCTTGGGCCGGGGGCTAGCTCACTCACCCCTCCACTTT. Its protein product is CASSLGRGLAHSPLHF.

V is TRBV3-1 (or the pseudogene TRBV3-2) and J is TRBJ2-7; no definite D call. V lost 1 base and J 3 bases, leaving 13 bases between the germline ends. Germline V CDR1 and CDR2: LGHDT, YNNKEL (reference sequence). This CDR3 comprises 15 residues. CDR3 sequence reads: CASSQGYRANYEQYF. The CDR3 bases are TGTGCCAGCAGCCAAGGGTACCGAGCTAACTACGAGCAGTACTTC.

This sequence joins TRBV10-3 and TRBJ2-7; 9 bases match TRBD1. V gave up 4 bases and J gave up 2 bases; unmatched junction bases: 6. Germline CDR1 ENHRY, CDR2 SYGVKD. The CDR3 contains 15 residues. The CDR3 spells CAISGGQGSAYEQYF. The CDR3, as DNA: TGTGCCATCAGTGGGGGACAGGGTAGCGCCTACGAGCAGTACTTC.

The V gene is TRBV2, the J gene TRBJ1-5; D might be TRBD1 (5 bases). This CDR3 is built from 13 residues. Germline CDR1 and CDR2: SNHLY and FYNNEI. V lost 6 bases and J lost 0, with 6 bases in between. CDR3 sequence: CASRQDSNQPQHF. CDR3 nucleotide sequence: TGTGCCAGCAGACAGGATAGCAATCAGCCCCAGCATTTT.

In this sample, this clone turned up once. The V and J genes are TRBV6-5 and TRBJ1-2, with D possibly TRBD1 on 6 matching bases. There are 14 residues in the CDR3. V was shortened by 0 bases and J by 3 bases, with 8 bases between the two germline ends. Germline CDR1 is MNHEY and CDR2 is SVGAGI. CDR3 DNA sequence: TGTGCCAGCAGTTACTCACACAGGGACTATGGCTACACCTTC. Amino acids: CASSYSHRDYGYTF.